This T cell receptor beta chain was profiled in a study of siplizumab effects on memory and regulatory T cells (dated by TCRdb to about 2019). Broadly, across the study: The study looked at the effect of siplizumab, an anti-CD2 antibody, on alloreactive T-cell subsets in allogeneic mixed lymphocyte reactions made from human PBMCs.

The method behind the library was the immunoSEQ multiplex PCR assay. Each sample had 9 x 10^4 or so TCR templates assayed by the deep sequencing platform. Genomic DNA extracted from sorted T cells was used for TCRbeta CDR3 sequencing. Turning to the authors' computational methods: The R programming language was used for the clonal analysis of the TCRbeta CDR3 data. Comparing unstimulated samples against CFSE-low samples taken after the reaction was how alloreactive CD4+ and CD8+ clones were defined. By matching sequences to the repertoires of sorted unstimulated Treg and non-Treg cells, each alloreactive CD4+ clone was assigned a regulatory or non-regulatory origin. TCRdb retrieved this table from immuneACCESS and kept in-frame rearrangements only. Not all clones are present; in checked studies, unresolved V genes account for under half, and no reason is known for the remainder. The DNA gave D and trimming, while V, J and clone size come from that table. The sample table holds about 50,000 clones, of which roughly 90% were seen once. The top ten hold 0.3% to 0.45% of the sample.

What the work shows at the level of the full study, not this receptor alone: Because sequences at frequencies below about 10^-5 were poorly captured, only a minor fraction of alloreactive clones could be mapped back to unstimulated subsets. In reactions with siplizumab, an average of approximately 70% of mappable alloreactive CD4+ clones were Treg-derived, compared with 25% to 30% in control reactions. Siplizumab significantly reduced the cumulative frequency of alloreactive sequences traceable to unstimulated CD4+ memory T cells. Compared with memory T cells, unstimulated naive T cells appeared more diverse, and naive cells seemed to make a substantial contribution to the alloresponse. For roughly 75-95% of proliferating CD4+ or CD8+ clones, no naive or memory phenotype could be assigned. The suppressive function of proliferating Tregs from siplizumab cultures was not functionally confirmed.

On this clone: The antigen it recognizes is unknown. No much larger clone is present one base from it, and per-base qualities are unavailable.

In addition, sequencing in three donor pairs included unstimulated CD8+ effector memory subsets alongside CD4+ naive, CD8+ naive, CD8+ TEMRA and CD4+ memory subsets. Sorted unstimulated T cells and proliferating T cells recovered from mixed lymphocyte reactions were subjected to TCRbeta CDR3 sequencing. Fresh whole blood from 9 to 11 HLA-typed healthy donors was used to isolate PBMCs. V sheds 4 bases and J sheds 0 bases, leaving 12 bases between their ends. The cysteine opens and the phenylalanine closes a CDR3 of 15 amino acids. Just CDR3 DNA is preserved here, 45 bases in frame from base 1. CDR1 and CDR2 are drawn from the germline V gene: SGHAT, FQNNGV.

The sequenced material came from naive CD8+ T cells sorted from blood. The cell subset or site label corresponds to: unstimulated naive T cells. This clonotype originated in a human donor in good health. This receptor chain uses TRBV11-2 and TRBJ1-1, with TRBD1 perhaps the D gene, on 6 matching bases. CDR3 loop: CASSSLDSLNTEAFF. The DNA reads as follows: TGTGCCAGCAGCTCCTTGGACAGTCTGAACACTGAAGCTTTCTTT.